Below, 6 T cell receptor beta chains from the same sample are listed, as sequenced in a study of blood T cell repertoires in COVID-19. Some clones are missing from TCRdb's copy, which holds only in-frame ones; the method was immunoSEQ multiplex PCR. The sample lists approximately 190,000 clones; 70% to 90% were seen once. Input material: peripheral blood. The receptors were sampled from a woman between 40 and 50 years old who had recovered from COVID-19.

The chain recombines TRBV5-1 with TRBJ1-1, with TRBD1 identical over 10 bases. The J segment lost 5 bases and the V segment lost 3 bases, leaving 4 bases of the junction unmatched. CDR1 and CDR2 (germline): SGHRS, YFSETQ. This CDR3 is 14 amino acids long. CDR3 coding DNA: TGCGCCAGCAGCTCATGGACAGGGGGGACTGAAGCTTTCTTT. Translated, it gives CASSSWTGGTEAFF.

This CDR3 is CASSFGRYEQYF. CDR3 in DNA: TGTGCCAGCAGCTTTGGGCGCTACGAGCAGTACTTC. This sequence joins TRBV5-4 and TRBJ2-7; no firm D call. V lost 2 bases to trimming and J lost 3 bases, with 6 bases between them. This CDR3 contains 12 residues. The germline CDR1 and CDR2 sequences are SGHNT and YYREEE (reference sequence).

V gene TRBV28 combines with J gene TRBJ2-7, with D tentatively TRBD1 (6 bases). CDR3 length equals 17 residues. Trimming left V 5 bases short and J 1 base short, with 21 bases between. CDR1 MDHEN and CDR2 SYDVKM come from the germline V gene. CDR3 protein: CASSITRFAGESYEQYF. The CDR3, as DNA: TGTGCCAGCAGTATAACCAGGTTCGCAGGGGAGTCCTACGAGCAGTACTTC.

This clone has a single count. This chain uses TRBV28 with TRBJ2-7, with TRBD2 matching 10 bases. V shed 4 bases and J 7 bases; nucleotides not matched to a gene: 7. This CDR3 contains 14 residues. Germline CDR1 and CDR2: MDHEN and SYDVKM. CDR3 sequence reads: CASSWLAGGGEQYF. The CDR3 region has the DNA TGTGCCAGCAGTTGGTTAGCGGGAGGCGGTGAGCAGTACTTC.

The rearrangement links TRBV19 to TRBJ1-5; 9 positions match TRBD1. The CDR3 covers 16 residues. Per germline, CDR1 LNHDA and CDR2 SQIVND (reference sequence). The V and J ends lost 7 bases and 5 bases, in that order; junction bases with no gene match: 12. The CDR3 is CASNPWGQGGHQPQHF. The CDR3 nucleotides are TGTGCCAGTAACCCCTGGGGACAGGGCGGCCATCAGCCCCAGCATTTT.

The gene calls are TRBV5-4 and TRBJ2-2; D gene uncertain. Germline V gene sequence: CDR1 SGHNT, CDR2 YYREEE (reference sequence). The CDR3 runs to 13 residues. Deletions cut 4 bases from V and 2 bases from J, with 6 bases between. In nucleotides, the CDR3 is TGTGCCAGCAGCCCTAGTAACACCGGGGAGCTGTTTTTT. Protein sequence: CASSPSNTGELFF. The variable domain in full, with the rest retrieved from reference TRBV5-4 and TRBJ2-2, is ETGVTQSPTHLIKTRGQQVTLRCSSQSGHNTVSWYQQALGQGPQFIFQYYREEENGRGNFPPRFSGLQFPNYSSELNVNALELDDSALYLCASSPSNTGELFFGEGSRLTVL.